Detailed here is one T cell receptor beta chain. Its antigen is unknown. Trimming shortened V by 3 bases and J by 6 bases, and 9 bases separated the two germline ends. The V gene's germline CDR1 is KGHSH and CDR2 LQKENI. The CDR3 sequence is 14 residues long. This record belongs to a study of OX40 agonist ivuxolimab in advanced cancers. Study-wide findings and caveats: It was not determined which antigens were specifically recognized by the peripheral T cells that had undergone clonal expansion.

Generated by immunoSEQ multiplex PCR, the TCRdb table keeps only in-frame clones and is missing some. The sample holds roughly 79,000 clones; about 90% are singletons and the top ten take 1.5% to 2%. Peripheral blood came from all dose cohorts at three timepoints. The sample here was CD4+ or CD8+ T cells sorted from blood, taken in a trial of the OX40 agonist ivuxolimab. This TCR was recovered from an adult with an advanced solid tumor such as melanoma, head and neck, liver or kidney cancer. The J gene is TRBJ2-6, the V gene TRBV18; no clear D gene. The CDR3 region is CASSPPLEANVLTF. CDR3 nucleotides: TGTGCCAGCTCACCCCCGCTGGAGGCCAACGTCCTGACTTTC.